Below are 30 T cell receptor beta chains sequenced from a single sample in a study of cytomegalovirus exposure and HLA in healthy donors (dated by TCRdb to about 2017). Libraries were made using the immunoSEQ multiplex PCR assay. For the multiplex PCR, a mixture combining 60 forward primers for TCR Vbeta segments and 13 reverse primers for TCR Jbeta segments was used. TCRdb mirrors the immuneACCESS table, restricted to in-frame sequences. Some clones are absent from its copies; in checked studies, under half trace to an unresolved V gene, and the reason for the others is unknown. The sample has approximately 150,000 clones on record, around 82% of them singletons. The leading ten clones occupy around 0.96% of the sample. Sequenced: PBMCs. The receptors were sampled from a man under 40 in good health and CMV-seronegative.

The genes are TRBV15 and TRBJ1-4; a possible D gene is TRBD1 (6 bases). The CDR3 consists of 14 residues. The V gene lost 1 base and the J gene lost 4 bases, with 7 bases spanning the gap. The germline V gene has CDR1 LNHNV and CDR2 YYDKDF (reference sequence). Here the CDR3 DNA reads TGTGCCACCAGCAGAGGAGGGGGTAATGAAAAACTGTTTTTT. Translated, it gives CATSRGGGNEKLFF.

The chain recombines TRBV28 with TRBJ2-7, with TRBD1 matching 7 bases. In germline, CDR1 is MDHEN, CDR2 SYDVKM. After removal of 7 bases from V and 4 bases from J, the junction contained 19 bases not matched to a gene. CDR3 length: 17 amino acids. The CDR3 here is CASIKTLGTASTYEQYF. CDR3 in DNA: TGTGCCAGCATTAAAACTCTCGGGACAGCCTCTACGTACGAGCAGTACTTC.

Details on this clone: This CDR3 is also generated by other DNA sequences in the sample. V and J are TRBV7-2 and TRBJ2-2; TRBD2 is a possible D gene (6 bases). The CDR3 has 14 amino acids. The V gene's germline CDR1 is SGHTA and CDR2 FQGNSA. Trimming cost V 3 bases and J 1 base, with 6 bases left between them. The chain's CDR3 is CASSLGLNTGELFF. The CDR3 DNA reads TGTGCCAGCAGCTTGGGACTGAACACCGGGGAGCTGTTTTTT.

The V and J genes are TRBV6-1 and TRBJ2-3, with a possible D match to TRBD2 (7 bases). The CDR3 extends over 16 amino acids. V lost 3 bases to trimming and J lost 4 bases, with 17 bases between them. Germline loops: CDR1 MNHNS, CDR2 SASEGT. The CDR3 here is CASSDQSRGAADTQYF. CDR3 DNA sequence: TGTGCCAGCAGTGACCAGTCCCGGGGGGCAGCAGATACGCAGTATTTT.

This chain connects TRBV18 to TRBJ1-1; no clear D gene. Deletions cut 2 bases from V and 0 bases from J, with 13 bases between. The CDR3 is made up of 16 amino acids. Germline CDR1 reads KGHSH; CDR2 reads LQKENI. In DNA form, the CDR3 reads TGTGCCAGCTCACCATTAGAGGGCACGATGAACACTGAAGCTTTCTTT. Encoded protein: CASSPLEGTMNTEAFF.

This clone was seen only a few times. This sequence joins TRBV25-1 and TRBJ2-3, with TRBD1 identical over 10 bases. Germline trimming cut 1 base from V and 6 bases from J; bases unmatched to any gene: 7. The CDR3 extends over 16 amino acids. Germline CDR1 is MGHDK and CDR2 is SYGVNS. In DNA form, the CDR3 reads TGTGCCAGCAGTGAATTATTGGGACAGGGGCATGATACGCAGTATTTT. Encoded protein: CASSELLGQGHDTQYF.

CDR3 region: CASSPRPGAEETQYF. The DNA of the CDR3 is TGTGCCAGCTCACCACGGCCAGGGGCGGAAGAGACCCAGTACTTC. The V and J genes are TRBV18 and TRBJ2-5; TRBD1 might be the D (6 bases). CDR3 size: 15 residues. Trimming cost V 1 base and J 3 bases, with 12 bases left between them. From germline, CDR1 is KGHSH and CDR2 LQKENI.

The genes are TRBV6-5 and TRBJ1-5; D possibly corresponds to TRBD1 (5 bases). This CDR3 spans 14 amino acids. V lost 6 bases and J lost 6, with 15 bases in between. Germline CDR1 MNHEY, CDR2 SVGAGI. CDR3: CASRAGWGSQPQHF. CDR3 coding DNA: TGTGCCAGCAGGGCAGGGTGGGGAAGTCAGCCCCAGCATTTT.

In this sample, this clone turned up once. This chain links TRBV10-3 with TRBJ2-7; D is uncertain. The germline gives CDR1 ENHRY, CDR2 SYGVKD. This CDR3 is 15 amino acids long. Trimming took off 5 bases at V and 0 bases at J, with 14 bases between the two ends. The CDR3: CAISRSEVLSYEQYF. DNA of the CDR3: TGTGCCATCAGTCGATCCGAGGTGCTCTCCTACGAGCAGTACTTC.

The chain combines TRBV4-2 with TRBJ2-7, with 8 bases aligning to TRBD1. The CDR3 extends over 15 amino acids. V gave up 0 bases and J gave up 2 bases; unmatched junction bases: 3. Germline V gives CDR1 LGHNA, CDR2 YNFKEQ. Here the CDR3 DNA reads TGTGCCAGCAGCCAAGACCCACAGGGGGCCTACGAGCAGTACTTC. As protein: CASSQDPQGAYEQYF.

This clone appeared once. The rearrangement links TRBV27 to TRBJ2-7; 8 nucleotides align to TRBD1. The CDR3 extends over 16 amino acids. J was trimmed by 6 bases and V by 4 bases; bases with no gene match: 14. Germline CDR1 reads MNHEY; CDR2 reads SMNVEV (reference sequence). The CDR3 protein is CASSSFGIQGASEQYF. The CDR3 nucleotides read TGTGCCAGCAGTTCCTTCGGGATTCAGGGGGCATCCGAGCAGTACTTC.

J is TRBJ1-4 and V is TRBV5-1, with D perhaps matching TRBD1 (5 bases). CDR3 length equals 17 residues. Germline CDR1 is SGHRS and CDR2 is YFSETQ. V was cut by 0 bases and J by 0 bases, with 12 bases left in between. The DNA for the CDR3 is TGCGCCAGCAGCTTGGCTGGGGGGTCTGCAACTAATGAAAAACTGTTTTTT. Protein: CASSLAGGSATNEKLFF.

The chain has TRBV2 and TRBJ1-1; tentative D call: TRBD1 (6 bases). Trimming stripped 6 bases from V and 1 base from J, with 12 bases between. The CDR3 is 14 residues long. Germline V gene lookup returns CDR1 SNHLY and CDR2 FYNNEI. DNA for the CDR3: TGTGCCAGCAGCTATGGACAGTCGAACACTGAAGCTTTCTTT. Its protein product is CASSYGQSNTEAFF. The complete variable domain, with remaining parts taken from reference TRBV2 and TRBJ1-1, reads EPEVTQTPSHQVTQMGQEVILRCVPISNHLYFYWYRQILGQKVEFLVSFYNNEISEKSEIFDDQFSVERPDGSNFTLKIRSTKLEDSAMYFCASSYGQSNTEAFFGQGTRLTVV.

The chain joins TRBV1 to TRBJ2-3; the table's D call, TRBD2, has no DNA check behind it. TRBV1 is an annotated pseudogene. CDR3 length: 17 amino acids. The CDR3 spells CTSSQEGRAGVLDTQYF. CDR3 bases: TGCACCAGCAGCCAAGAGGGCCGAGCGGGAGTTTTAGATACGCAGTATTTT.

The gene calls are TRBV5-1 and TRBJ1-1, with 10 bases identical to TRBD1. V was clipped by 5 bases and J by 4 bases; unmatched bases: 8. Germline CDR1 SGHRS, CDR2 YFSETQ. The CDR3 has 15 amino acids. The CDR3 bases are TGCGCCAGCAGACACGGGGACAGGGGCGGCACTGAAGCTTTCTTT. This translates into CASRHGDRGGTEAFF.

The rearrangement uses TRBV19 and TRBJ2-1; TRBD1 aligns across 11 bases. Trimming took 10 bases from V and 9 from J; bases not matched to a gene: 14. Germline CDR1 LNHDA, CDR2 SQIVND (reference sequence). This CDR3 has 15 amino acids. The CDR3, as DNA: TGTGCCACGCGGGGGTCCCGGACAGGGGGCTTTGAGCAGTTCTTC. It specifies CATRGSRTGGFEQFF.

This sequence joins TRBV27 and TRBJ2-3; TRBD2 matches 8 bases. This CDR3 is built from 17 residues. The V gene's germline CDR1 is MNHEY and CDR2 SMNVEV (reference sequence). V lost 5 bases to trimming and J lost 4 bases; unmatched junction nucleotides: 14. The CDR3 here is CASSVRGGRGVSDTQYF. CDR3 DNA sequence: TGTGCCAGCAGTGTTCGGGGGGGACGGGGGGTTTCAGATACGCAGTATTTT.

This CDR3 reads CASSPDRAYDGYTF. The DNA for the CDR3 is TGTGCCAGCAGTCCCGACAGGGCCTACGATGGCTACACCTTC. The chain links TRBV4-2 to TRBJ1-2, with TRBD1 matching over 7 bases. This CDR3 has 14 amino acids. Looked up from germline, CDR1 is LGHNA and CDR2 is YNFKEQ. With 6 bases clipped from V and 6 bases from J, the junction kept 10 bases outside the gene matches.

This clone was picked up one time. J is TRBJ2-3 and V is TRBV6-6; D uncertain. CDR1 MNHNY and CDR2 SVGAGI come from the germline V gene (reference sequence). The V and J ends lost 4 bases and 6 bases respectively, with 5 bases between them. The CDR3 is made up of 11 amino acids. CDR3 region: CASSSLDTQYF. The CDR3 nucleotides are TGTGCCAGCAGTTCTCTGGATACGCAGTATTTT.

The gene calls are TRBV6-5 and TRBJ1-3; no clear D. Per the germline V gene, CDR1 is MNHEY and CDR2 is SVGAGI. The ends were cut back, 2 bases at V and 4 bases at J, with 6 bases in the middle. The CDR3 has 13 amino acids. The CDR3 here is CASSYQRGNTIYF. CDR3 nucleotides: TGTGCCAGCAGTTACCAGCGGGGAAACACCATATATTTT.

This chain links TRBV5-4 with TRBJ2-3; 8 bases match TRBD2. J was trimmed by 5 bases and V by 1 base; bases with no gene match: 9. The CDR3 contains 16 residues. Germline CDR1 and CDR2: SGHNT and YYREEE (reference sequence). The CDR3 sequence is CASSLFSREGQDTQYF. The CDR3 region has the DNA TGTGCCAGCAGCTTGTTTTCTCGGGAGGGCCAAGATACGCAGTATTTT.

The chain links TRBV5-1 to TRBJ1-4; 11 bases agree with TRBD1. The CDR3 spans 17 residues. Germline-derived CDR1 and CDR2 are SGHRS and YFSETQ. Trimming took 4 bases from V and 7 from J; bases not matched to a gene: 12. CDR3 in amino acids: CASSPIGTGGGGEKLFF. As DNA, the CDR3 is TGCGCCAGCAGCCCTATTGGGACAGGGGGTGGCGGTGAAAAACTGTTTTTT.

The rearrangement joins TRBV6-4 to TRBJ2-3; a possible D gene is TRBD1 (6 bases). V was clipped by 5 bases and J by 5 bases, with 14 bases between them. CDR1 and CDR2 from the germline V gene are MRHNA and SNTAGT. CDR3 length: 14 amino acids. CDR3 bases: TGTGCCAGCAGTACAGGGTCCGTGGGAGATACGCAGTATTTT. This translates into CASSTGSVGDTQYF.

The V call is TRBV7-9, the J call TRBJ2-5, with 7 bases fitting TRBD1. The CDR3 runs to 15 residues. Germline assignment: CDR1 SEHNR and CDR2 FQNEAQ (reference sequence). The ends lost 4 bases at V and 5 bases at J; junction bases unmatched: 10. This CDR3 reads CASSSALTGSETQYF. CDR3 DNA: TGTGCCAGCAGCTCCGCATTGACAGGGTCGGAGACCCAGTACTTC.

This chain joins TRBV5-1 and TRBJ2-2; 9 nucleotides agree with TRBD1. Looked up from germline, CDR1 is SGHRS and CDR2 is YFSETQ. This CDR3 is 15 amino acids long. With 6 bases clipped from V and 7 bases from J, the junction kept 10 bases outside the gene matches. The CDR3 region has the DNA TGCGCCAGCAACTCCCGGGACAGGGACGGCGGGGAGCTGTTTTTT. Its translation: CASNSRDRDGGELFF.

In the case of this clone: The junction departs from germline at one end; a sequencing error may be responsible. The chain joins TRBV7-9 to TRBJ2-3; a weak D match, TRBD1 (5 bases). The CDR3 is 13 residues long. Looked up from germline, CDR1 is SEHNR and CDR2 is FQNEAQ (reference sequence). The CDR3 here is CASSLGGPDTQYF. The CDR3, as DNA: TGTGCCAGCAGCTTAGGGGGCCCAGATACACAGTATTTT.

V and J are TRBV7-3 and TRBJ2-2, with 9 nucleotides matching TRBD1. Germline V gene lookup returns CDR1 SGHTA and CDR2 FQGTGA. The CDR3 spans 15 residues. V was clipped by 5 bases and J by 3 bases; unmatched bases: 4. The CDR3 reads CASSEGTGYTGELFF. The CDR3 nucleotides are TGTGCCAGCAGCGAGGGGACAGGGTACACCGGGGAGCTGTTTTTT.

The count of this clone is one. The V and J genes are TRBV28 and TRBJ1-2, with 10 bases fitting TRBD1. J lost 4 bases, V lost 6 bases, and 2 bases had no gene match. The CDR3 has 13 amino acids. Germline CDR1 reads MDHEN; CDR2 reads SYDVKM. The CDR3 spells CASRRTGGYGYTF. The CDR3 bases are TGTGCCAGCAGAAGGACAGGGGGCTATGGCTACACCTTC.

V and J are TRBV7-2 and TRBJ1-5; D gene uncertain. The CDR3 runs 13 residues. Looked up from germline, CDR1 is SGHTA and CDR2 is FQGNSA. The V end lost 2 bases, the J end lost 6 bases, and 8 bases lay between the germline ends. Here the CDR3 DNA reads TGTGCCAGCAGCTTAAATCGGGGTCAGCCCCAGCATTTT. Protein: CASSLNRGQPQHF.

In its sample, this clone was seen a few times. The J gene is TRBJ2-1, the V gene TRBV7-2; 7 bases align to TRBD1. The J segment lost 6 bases and the V segment lost 5 bases, leaving 13 bases of the junction unmatched. Germline loops: CDR1 SGHTA, CDR2 FQGNSA. This CDR3 is 16 amino acids long. Here the CDR3 DNA reads TGTGCCAGCAGCCCCCCCGGACAGGTAGCCGGCAATGAGCAGTTCTTC. Encoded protein: CASSPPGQVAGNEQFF.